This T cell receptor (beta chain) originates from a study of blood T cell repertoires in COVID-19. Generated by immunoSEQ multiplex PCR, the TCRdb table keeps only in-frame clones and is missing some. The data hold some 210,000 clones, with about 88% observed a single time. The source is a woman aged 40 to 49 with acute or convalescent COVID-19. The sample consisted of peripheral blood.

In nucleotides, the CDR3 is TGTGCCAGTAGTCTGGGCGGACAGACAGATACGCAGTATTTT. Translating gives CASSLGGQTDTQYF. V and J are TRBV19 and TRBJ2-3, with D possibly being TRBD1 (6 bases). Per the germline V gene, CDR1 is LNHDA and CDR2 is SQIVND (reference sequence). The CDR3 covers 14 residues. Trimming took 5 bases from V and 3 from J, leaving 12 bases between them. Together with reference TRBV19 and TRBJ2-3, the CDR3 gives the full variable domain: DGGITQSPKYLFRKEGQNVTLSCEQNLNHDAMYWYRQDPGQGLRLIYYSQIVNDFQKGDIAEGYSVSREKKESFPLTVTSAQKNPTAFYLCASSLGGQTDTQYFGPGTRLTVL.